Presented here are 9 T cell receptor beta chains from one specimen sequenced in a study of T cells in Graves' hyperthyroidism and ophthalmopathy. TCR beta CDR3 regions were amplified from RNA transcripts. The TCR CDR3 first-round RT-PCR relied on the HTBI primer set. MiXCR was run by TCRdb on the multiplex PCR reads, yielding one entry per CDR3 protein. The sample includes 640,000 or so distinct CDR3 sequences, 13% to 15% of them seen just once. The sequencing input was blood. The receptors here all came from a woman between 18 and 29 years old with Graves' ophthalmopathy.

This clonotype showed up many times. CDR3 in amino acids: CASSPPGGSYNEQFF. The DNA for the CDR3 is TGTGCCAGCAGCCCCCCCGGCGGGTCATACAATGAGCAGTTCTTC. The rearrangement links TRBV7-8 to TRBJ2-1, with D maybe TRBD2 (5 bases). V gave up 5 bases and J gave up 4 bases, with 15 bases separating them. Germline-derived CDR1 and CDR2 are SGHVS and FQNEAQ. This CDR3 has 15 amino acids.

This clonotype was seen many times. The chain couples TRBV20-1 to TRBJ2-3; TRBD2 aligns across 12 bases. Looked up from germline, CDR1 is DFQATT and CDR2 is SNEGSKA (reference sequence). V lost 0 bases and J lost 4; bases outside the gene matches: 2. The length of the CDR3 is 15 residues. CDR3 DNA sequence: TGCAGTGCTAGAGATCTAGCGGGAGGGTCAGATACGCAGTATTTT. Encoded protein: CSARDLAGGSDTQYF.

This chain joins TRBV12-3 or TRBV12-4 and TRBJ1-6, with unresolved D. V lost 3 bases to trimming and J lost 11 bases, with 17 bases between them. This CDR3 contains 15 residues. The CDR3 DNA is TGTGCCAGCAGTTTGACCGACGCACGGAATCCACCCCTCCACTTT. Amino acids: CASSLTDARNPPLHF.

On this clonotype itself: One junction end disagrees with the germline gene, perhaps due to a read error. The rearrangement joins TRBV12-3 or TRBV12-4 to TRBJ2-5; 11 nucleotides agree with TRBD2. CDR3 length equals 18 residues. CDR3 in DNA: TGTGCCAGCAGTTTGTATCGACTAGCGGGAACCACCCCAGAGACCCAGTGCTTC. Residues: CASSLYRLAGTTPETQCF.

J is TRBJ1-2 and V is TRBV19; 8 nucleotides align to TRBD1. CDR3 length: 13 residues. Germline values: CDR1 LNHDA, CDR2 SQIVND (reference sequence). After removal of 6 bases from V and 5 bases from J, the junction contained 5 bases not matched to a gene. The CDR3 sequence: CASRQTGEYGYTF. In nucleotides, the CDR3 is TGTGCCAGTAGACAGACAGGGGAGTATGGCTACACCTTC.

This clonotype was found a few times. The chain carries TRBV30 and TRBJ1-5; perhaps TRBD1 as D (5 bases). This CDR3 comprises 14 residues. Germline-derived CDR1 and CDR2 are GTSNPN and SVGIG (reference sequence). V gave up 1 base and J gave up 7 bases, with 14 bases separating them. DNA for the CDR3: TGTGCCTGGAGTGCTGTCAGGGCAGGACAGCCCCAGCATTTT. Translation: CAWSAVRAGQPQHF.

This clonotype occurred a few times. V is TRBV9 and J is TRBJ2-7; 7 bases align to TRBD2. J lost 4 bases, V lost 3 bases, and 10 bases had no gene match. Germline V gene sequence: CDR1 SGDLS, CDR2 YYNGEE. The CDR3 loop spans 15 amino acids. The CDR3 reads CASSAGGGGGYEQYF. CDR3 DNA: TGTGCCAGCAGCGCCGGTGGCGGGGGAGGGTACGAGCAGTACTTC.

In this sample, this clonotype turned up many times. The chain recombines TRBV4-2 with TRBJ2-7, with 9 bases identical to TRBD1. This CDR3 contains 14 residues. J was trimmed by 4 bases and V by 1 base; bases with no gene match: 2. In germline, CDR1 is LGHNA, CDR2 YNFKEQ. This CDR3 reads CASSQGTGEYEQYF. CDR3 bases: TGTGCCAGCAGCCAAGGGACAGGGGAATACGAGCAGTACTTC.

This clonotype was seen ten or more times. The chain carries TRBV6-1 and TRBJ2-1; 8 nucleotides align to TRBD1. This CDR3 contains 15 residues. The trim removed 6 bases at V and 6 bases at J, leaving 10 bases unmatched. Germline V lookup: CDR1 MNHNS, CDR2 SASEGT. The chain's CDR3 is CASSSPPTGANEQFF. CDR3 coding DNA: TGTGCCAGCAGCTCCCCCCCGACAGGGGCCAATGAGCAGTTCTTC.